The clone carrying this T cell receptor (beta chain) occurred a few times. Its antigen is unidentified. TCR beta CDR3 regions were amplified from RNA. HTBI primers were employed in a first-round RT-PCR of the TCR CDR3. TCRdb recomputed calls from the multiplex PCR reads with MiXCR, one row per CDR3 protein. Of about 600,000 distinct CDR3 sequences listed, 15% to 20% are singletons. Germline CDR1 and CDR2: SQVTM and ANQGSEA. Trimming took 7 bases from V and 0 from J, leaving 7 bases between them. This CDR3 is built from 11 residues. This specimen comes from a study of T cells in Graves' hyperthyroidism and ophthalmopathy. The wider study: Peripheral blood was acquired at first diagnosis, ahead of any therapy whatsoever. Points from the study as a whole: Within blood appeared most thyroid clonotypes that had expanded above 0.001.

Among ophthalmopathy patients, the Clinical Activity Score reached at least 3, the NOSPECS grade reached at least 4, and duration remained under 3 months. A patient was excluded if there was uncontrolled infection, other autoimmune disease, pregnancy or lactation. Sample: blood. The TCR was taken from a woman aged 35 to 49 with Graves' ophthalmopathy. The V gene is TRBV29-1, the J gene TRBJ2-7; a possible D gene is TRBD1 (5 bases). The DNA for the CDR3 is TGCAGCGGGACAAACTCCTACGAGCAGTACTTC. Protein sequence: CSGTNSYEQYF.